This passage covers 30 T cell receptor beta chains from one sample sequenced in a study of cytomegalovirus exposure and HLA in healthy donors. Use of 60 Vbeta and 13 Jbeta primers characterized the PCR. Assay: immunoSEQ multiplex PCR; the TCRdb copy retains only in-frame clones and omits some. This table holds approximately 190,000 clones, 82% found once. What was sequenced was PBMCs. The receptors derive from a woman aged 50 to 65 in good health and CMV-seropositive.

The chain employs TRBV7-9 and TRBJ2-1; D is unclear. Germline V lookup: CDR1 SEHNR, CDR2 FQNEAQ (reference sequence). The CDR3 extends over 11 amino acids. Trimming removed 3 bases from V and 8 bases from J, with 5 bases in between. The CDR3 nucleotides are TGTGCCAGCAGCTTTTTAGATGAGCAGTTCTTC. It codes for CASSFLDEQFF.

V usage is TRBV7-2 and J usage is TRBJ1-2, with 9 bases identical to TRBD1. Trimming cost V 1 base and J 4 bases; bases outside gene matches: 7. CDR3 size: 16 residues. Looked up from germline, CDR1 is SGHTA and CDR2 is FQGNSA. The CDR3 nucleotides read TGTGCCAGCAGCTTAGGGAGGGGGACAGGGTCCTATGGCTACACCTTC. The encoded protein is CASSLGRGTGSYGYTF.

This rearrangement joins TRBV5-1 to TRBJ2-5; 7 bases align to TRBD2. V lost 2 bases and J lost 1; bases outside the gene matches: 5. Germline V lookup: CDR1 SGHRS, CDR2 YFSETQ. CDR3 size: 15 residues. The CDR3 coding sequence is TGCGCCAGCAGCTTAGAACTAGCGTTCCAAGAGACCCAGTACTTC. Its protein product is CASSLELAFQETQYF.

The rearrangement uses TRBV28 and TRBJ1-3; unclear D gene. The germline CDR1 and CDR2 sequences are MDHEN and SYDVKM. The CDR3 contains 12 residues. The V gene lost 8 bases and the J gene lost 0 bases, with 5 bases spanning the gap. The CDR3 DNA follows: TGTGCCAGCCTTAGCTCTGGAAACACCATATATTTT. It encodes CASLSSGNTIYF.

The gene calls are TRBV7-8 and TRBJ2-1; TRBD2 agrees at 11 bases. Germline trimming cut 1 base from V and 7 bases from J; bases unmatched to any gene: 9. The germline gives CDR1 SGHVS, CDR2 FQNEAQ. The CDR3 has 17 amino acids. The chain's CDR3 is CASSLDGSGGAENEQFF. The CDR3 DNA follows: TGTGCCAGCAGCTTAGATGGTAGCGGGGGGGCTGAAAATGAGCAGTTCTTC.

This rearrangement joins TRBV5-4 to TRBJ1-4; 9 bases align to TRBD1. This CDR3 contains 16 residues. Trimming took 1 base from V and 8 from J; bases not matched to a gene: 9. The germline V gene encodes CDR1 SGHNT and CDR2 YYREEE (reference sequence). CDR3 region: CASSLNPDRGSEKLFF. In nucleotides, the CDR3 is TGTGCCAGCAGCTTGAACCCGGACAGGGGTAGCGAAAAACTGTTTTTT.

The V gene is TRBV10-3, the J gene TRBJ2-2, with TRBD2 identical over 8 bases. The germline V gene has CDR1 ENHRY and CDR2 SYGVKD. The CDR3 sequence is 13 residues long. V was pared by 8 bases and J by 2 bases, with 1 base of the junction left unmatched. The CDR3 loop reads CAIGTSNTGELFF. The DNA for the CDR3 is TGTGCCATCGGGACTAGTAACACCGGGGAGCTGTTTTTT.

The chain carries TRBV4-1 and TRBJ1-5; TRBD1 might be the D (5 bases). The ends were cut back, 3 bases at V and 6 bases at J, with 12 bases in the middle. Germline loops: CDR1 MGHRA, CDR2 YSYEKL. This CDR3 spans 14 amino acids. CDR3 protein: CASSQTDPTQPQHF. As DNA, the CDR3 is TGCGCCAGCAGCCAGACAGATCCCACTCAGCCCCAGCATTTT.

The V gene is TRBV18, the J gene TRBJ2-7; perhaps TRBD1 as D (6 bases). CDR3 length equals 16 residues. Germline V gene lookup returns CDR1 KGHSH and CDR2 LQKENI. V was pared by 8 bases and J by 2 bases, with 22 bases between. CDR3 amino acids: CASPPISRQVAYEQYF. CDR3 bases: TGTGCCAGCCCCCCAATATCAAGACAGGTCGCCTACGAGCAGTACTTC.

This CDR3 is CASSRTSGRRYEQYF. The CDR3 DNA is TGTGCCAGCAGTCGGACTAGCGGGAGAAGGTACGAGCAGTACTTC. The chain recombines TRBV28 with TRBJ2-7, with 13 bases lining up with TRBD2. J lost 4 bases, V lost 5 bases, and 5 bases had no gene match. This CDR3 contains 15 residues. CDR1 MDHEN and CDR2 SYDVKM come from the germline V gene.

The rearrangement links TRBV4-3 to TRBJ1-2; tentatively, D is TRBD1 (5 bases). This CDR3 contains 15 residues. V lost 0 bases and J lost 5, with 13 bases in between. Germline CDR1 LGHNA, CDR2 YSLEER. The CDR3 sequence is CASSQDPSGPYGYTF. For the CDR3, the DNA is TGCGCCAGCAGCCAAGATCCTTCAGGGCCATATGGCTACACCTTC.

This chain links TRBV9 with TRBJ2-3, with D maybe TRBD1 (6 bases). The germline V and J ends were trimmed by 9 bases and 2 bases, with 19 bases remaining between them. The length of the CDR3 is 15 residues. Germline V CDR1 and CDR2: SGDLS, YYNGEE. CDR3 nucleotide sequence: TGTGCCACCAATCAGAGGGGGACGTTCACAGATACGCAGTATTTT. It encodes CATNQRGTFTDTQYF.

The rearrangement uses TRBV6-1 and TRBJ2-5, with D possibly TRBD2 on 5 matching bases. Germline lookup yields CDR1 MNHNS and CDR2 SASEGT. Trimming pared 7 bases from V and 5 bases from J, leaving 11 bases between. CDR3 length: 12 residues. The CDR3 here is CASTRVRETQYF. The CDR3, as DNA: TGTGCCAGCACGAGGGTCCGGGAGACCCAGTACTTC.

The chain joins TRBV28 to TRBJ1-6; no reliable D call. The CDR3 contains 14 residues. The V gene lost 2 bases and the J gene lost 9 bases, with 11 bases spanning the gap. Germline CDR1 MDHEN, CDR2 SYDVKM. CDR3 protein: CASSLDGRSSPLHF. CDR3 DNA sequence: TGTGCCAGCAGTTTAGATGGTCGTAGTTCACCCCTCCACTTT. Using reference TRBV28 and TRBJ1-6 for the parts outside the CDR3, the full variable domain is DVKVTQSSRYLVKRTGEKVFLECVQDMDHENMFWYRQDPGLGLRLIYFSYDVKMKEKGDIPEGYSVSREKKERFSLILESASTNQTSMYLCASSLDGRSSPLHFGNGTRLTVT.

This chain links TRBV15 with TRBJ1-4, with 7 positions matching TRBD1. This CDR3 contains 14 residues. The V and J ends lost 0 bases and 5 bases, in that order; junction bases with no gene match: 0. Germline V lookup: CDR1 LNHNV, CDR2 YYDKDF (reference sequence). CDR3 sequence: CATSREQGNEKLFF. Here the CDR3 DNA reads TGTGCCACCAGCAGAGAACAGGGGAATGAAAAACTGTTTTTT.

V is TRBV4-1 and J is TRBJ2-3, with TRBD2 identical over 10 bases. The length of the CDR3 is 14 residues. Germline V gene data show CDR1 as MGHRA and CDR2 as YSYEKL. Germline trimming cut 10 bases from V and 4 bases from J; bases unmatched to any gene: 8. CDR3 DNA: TGCGCCACCCTGCCTGGACTAGCGGCAGATACGCAGTATTTT. As protein: CATLPGLAADTQYF.

In this sample, this clone turned up once. V and J are TRBV6-5 and TRBJ2-7, with D tentatively TRBD2 (5 bases). Germline CDR1 reads MNHEY; CDR2 reads SVGAGI. This CDR3 is built from 13 residues. V was cut by 6 bases and J by 0 bases, with 9 bases left in between. CDR3 in DNA: TGTGCCAGCAGGGCCGGGATCTCCTACGAGCAGTACTTC. It yields the protein CASRAGISYEQYF.

This clone was seen a single time. The J gene is TRBJ1-2, the V gene TRBV11-2, with TRBD1 identical over 9 bases. Unmatched junction bases numbered 3, after V lost 7 bases and J lost 3 bases. Germline V lookup: CDR1 SGHAT, CDR2 FQNNGV. This CDR3 region has 13 residues. CDR3 amino acids: CASTRDRDYGYTF. In nucleotides, the CDR3 is TGTGCCAGCACCCGGGACAGGGACTATGGCTACACCTTC.

This rearrangement joins TRBV7-2 to TRBJ2-2; possible D gene TRBD1, 6 bases. Germline-derived CDR1 and CDR2 are SGHTA and FQGNSA. The CDR3 spans 16 residues. V was trimmed by 2 bases and J by 0 bases, leaving 10 bases between them. The CDR3 nucleotides are TGTGCCAGCAGCTTAAATGGGGGCGCGAACACCGGGGAGCTGTTTTTT. Residues: CASSLNGGANTGELFF.

This clone was observed a few times. This rearrangement joins TRBV7-2 to TRBJ1-5; possible D gene TRBD1, 5 bases. This CDR3 spans 14 amino acids. The germline gives CDR1 SGHTA, CDR2 FQGNSA. Trimming cost V 2 bases and J 1 base, with 6 bases left between them. CDR3 protein: CASSLQGSNQPQHF. Here the CDR3 DNA reads TGTGCCAGCAGCTTACAGGGAAGCAATCAGCCCCAGCATTTT.

The chain recombines TRBV5-4 with TRBJ2-3; the D gene is possibly TRBD1 (6 bases). The V end lost 4 bases, the J end lost 4 bases, and 13 bases lay between the germline ends. The CDR3 contains 14 residues. CDR1 is SGHNT and CDR2 is YYREEE in the germline V gene (reference sequence). CDR3 amino acids: CASSRRTDSDTQYF. The CDR3 region has the DNA TGTGCCAGCAGCCGAAGGACAGACTCAGATACGCAGTATTTT.

V gene TRBV5-1 combines with J gene TRBJ2-3; TRBD2 agrees at 9 bases. The germline V gene has CDR1 SGHRS and CDR2 YFSETQ. V shed 4 bases and J 4 bases; nucleotides not matched to a gene: 10. The CDR3 covers 16 residues. The chain's CDR3 is CASSPPLAGVADTQYF. The CDR3 region has the DNA TGCGCCAGCAGCCCCCCTTTAGCGGGGGTGGCAGATACGCAGTATTTT.

In its sample, this clone was seen once. V is TRBV5-1 and J is TRBJ1-2, with TRBD1 matching over 8 bases. The CDR3 length is 12 residues. The J segment lost 6 bases and the V segment lost 9 bases, leaving 7 bases of the junction unmatched. CDR1 and CDR2 from the germline V gene are SGHRS and YFSETQ. CDR3 DNA: TGCGCCACCTCAGGGGGCTCGGATGGCTACACCTTC. Protein: CATSGGSDGYTF. The full variable domain, completed using reference TRBV5-1 and TRBJ1-2, is KAGVTQTPRYLIKTRGQQVTLSCSPISGHRSVSWYQQTPGQGLQFLFEYFSETQRNKGNFPGRFSGRQFSNSRSEMNVSTLELGDSALYLCATSGGSDGYTFGSGTRLTVV.

The chain links TRBV2 to TRBJ2-7, with a possible D match to TRBD1 (5 bases). The CDR3 is 14 residues long. The germline gives CDR1 SNHLY, CDR2 FYNNEI. Deletions cut 3 bases from V and 2 bases from J, with 11 bases between. The CDR3 loop is CASSEDTATYEQYF. CDR3 DNA sequence: TGTGCCAGCAGTGAGGACACCGCCACCTACGAGCAGTACTTC.

V and J are TRBV9 and TRBJ2-1, with D perhaps matching TRBD1 (6 bases). Trimming removed 4 bases at V and 0 bases at J, with 14 bases between. Germline-derived CDR1 and CDR2 are SGDLS and YYNGEE. This CDR3 has 16 residues. The CDR3 nucleotides read TGTGCCAGCAGCCCAAGGTCAGGGGCCTCCTACAATGAGCAGTTCTTC. The encoded protein is CASSPRSGASYNEQFF.

This chain joins TRBV27 and TRBJ1-6; 7 positions match TRBD1. The CDR3 is 12 amino acids. Germline lookup yields CDR1 MNHEY and CDR2 SMNVEV (reference sequence). The junction had 6 bases not matched to a gene; V was cut back by 10 bases and J by 9 bases. CDR3 amino acids: CATWTGGSPLHF. For the CDR3, the DNA is TGTGCCACCTGGACAGGCGGTTCACCCCTCCACTTT.

CDR3 nucleotides: TGTGCCAGCAGCCAACAGGGGTACGAGCAGTACTTC. It is translated as CASSQQGYEQYF. The chain carries TRBV7-9 and TRBJ2-7, with TRBD1 identical over 7 bases. The germline gives CDR1 SEHNR, CDR2 FQNEAQ (reference sequence). V dropped 5 bases and J dropped 4; count of bases not matched to a gene: 2. This CDR3 region has 12 residues.

The CDR3 protein is CASSEAGRNSPLHF. CDR3 DNA: TGTGCCAGCAGTGAGGCGGGTCGTAATTCACCCCTCCACTTT. This rearrangement joins TRBV6-1 to TRBJ1-6; D is unresolved. Germline CDR1 reads MNHNS; CDR2 reads SASEGT. This CDR3 has 14 amino acids. V lost 3 bases and J 6 bases, leaving 9 bases between the germline ends.

The gene calls are TRBV7-2 and TRBJ2-1; D gene unclear. This CDR3 has 14 residues. The germline V gene encodes CDR1 SGHTA and CDR2 FQGNSA. V gave up 5 bases and J gave up 3 bases, with 11 bases separating them. In DNA, the CDR3 is TGTGCCAGCAGCCCAAGGCACTACTACAATGAGCAGTTCTTC. Protein: CASSPRHYYNEQFF. The entire variable domain, with the rest obtained from reference TRBV7-2 and TRBJ2-1, is as follows: GAGVSQSPSNKVTEKGKDVELRCDPISGHTALYWYRQSLGQGLEFLIYFQGNSAPDKSGLPSDRFSAERTGGSVSTLTIQRTQQEDSAVYLCASSPRHYYNEQFFGPGTRLTVL.

This sequence joins TRBV6-5 and TRBJ1-2, with D uncertain. Germline assignment: CDR1 MNHEY and CDR2 SVGAGI. Trimming took off 0 bases at V and 4 bases at J, with 12 bases between the two ends. The CDR3 is 15 amino acids. This CDR3 reads CASSYSGYPPYGYTF. DNA for the CDR3: TGTGCCAGCAGTTACTCCGGGTACCCTCCCTATGGCTACACCTTC.